This T cell receptor beta chain was identified in a study of blood T cell repertoires in COVID-19. Turning to the study itself: Acute and convalescent COVID-19 specimens originated in the United States, Italy and Spain. Sources were T cells, B-cell-depleted T cells, or PBMCs; the material itself was cDNA or gDNA.

In the original processing: Quantification of nucleated cells was approximated via reference gene primer amplification. TCRdb's table, derived via immunoSEQ multiplex PCR, lists solely in-frame clones and lacks some. The V and J calls and clone size come from that table; D and trimming were worked out from the DNA. The table lists approximately 500,000 clones, roughly nine tenths of them singletons. Seattle patient enrollment occurred during active infection, with longitudinal follow-up thereafter. CDR3 length: 13 residues. The ends were cut back, 3 bases at V and 0 bases at J, with 3 bases in the middle. Germline-derived CDR1 and CDR2 are MNHEY and SMNVEV (reference sequence).

The sequence came from a man between 18 and 29 years old with COVID-19, enrolled during active disease. Sequenced: peripheral blood. The chain recombines TRBV27 with TRBJ1-5; D unresolved. For the CDR3, the DNA is TGTGCCAGCAGTTTCAGTAGCAATCAGCCCCAGCATTTT. This translates into CASSFSSNQPQHF.